Sequencing of this T cell receptor (beta chain) was carried out in a study of T cells in narcolepsy (dated by TCRdb to the late 2010s). Study-level background: The study enrolled patients with narcolepsy type 1 or type 2 (NT1, NT2) together with healthy control donors. The study sought autoreactive T cells targeting hypocretin neuron self-antigens (hypocretin, TRIB2) in narcolepsy patients, using TCR Vbeta sequencing to track clonotypes in blood and CSF. Summary of the overall study and its limitations: Patients and controls had comparable numbers of sequenced blood memory CD4+ clonotypes, averaging about 40,000 and 33,000, respectively. Some blood memory CD4+ repertoires from patients and controls contained no sequences matching autoreactive T cell clones. According to the report, autoreactive clonotypes were detected serially in the blood of the same patients and of different patients, but not in healthy controls. In plots comparing CSF and blood CD4+ T cell clonotypes from the same patient, HCRT-specific and TRIB2-specific autoreactive clonotypes were highlighted.

In regard to this clone: The antigen it binds to is not known. Base qualities are missing; no much larger clone stands one base away.

CDR3 length: 15 amino acids, cysteine to phenylalanine. Of all the DNA, just the CDR3 is kept, 45 bases in frame from base 1. CDR1 is given as SGHRS and CDR2 as YFSETQ, both from the germline V gene. Relative to germline, V is missing 0 bases and J is missing 7 bases, with 7 bases of the junction outside any gene match. The library was prepared using the immunoSEQ multiplex PCR assay. Sourced from immuneACCESS, this table was stored by TCRdb with only in-frame sequences that have V and J called. A share of the clones is absent; for the studies checked, an unresolved V gene accounts for under half, and the remainder has no known explanation. A total of roughly 34,000 clones appear in this sample, roughly four fifths of them only once. Roughly 1.2% of the sample rests with the top ten. Memory CD4+ T cells were sorted ex vivo from peripheral blood of narcolepsy patients and healthy controls for TCR Vbeta sequencing.

The chain is assembled from TRBV5-1 and TRBJ1-2; 9 junctional bases match TRBD1. The source material was CD45RA- memory CD4+ T cells from PBMCs. In light of the paper, this sample's cell subset or site label describes: memory T cells sorted ex vivo from peripheral blood. The source of this sequence is a human donor with narcolepsy. The sequenced DNA is TGCGCCAGCAGCTTGGGGGGACAGGGTTCCGGTGGCTACACCTTC. Its protein reads: CASSLGGQGSGGYTF.